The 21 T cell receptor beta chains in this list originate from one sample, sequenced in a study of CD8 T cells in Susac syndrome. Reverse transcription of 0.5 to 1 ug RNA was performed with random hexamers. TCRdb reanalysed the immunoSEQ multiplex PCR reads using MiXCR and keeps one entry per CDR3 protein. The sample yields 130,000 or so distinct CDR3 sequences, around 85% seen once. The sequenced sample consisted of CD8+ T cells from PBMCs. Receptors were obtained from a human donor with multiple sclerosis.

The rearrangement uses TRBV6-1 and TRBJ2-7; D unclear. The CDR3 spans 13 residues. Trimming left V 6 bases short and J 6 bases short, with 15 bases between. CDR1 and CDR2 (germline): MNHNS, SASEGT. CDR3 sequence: CASSLPNKREQYF. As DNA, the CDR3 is TGTGCCAGCAGCCTACCGAACAAGCGCGAGCAGTACTTC.

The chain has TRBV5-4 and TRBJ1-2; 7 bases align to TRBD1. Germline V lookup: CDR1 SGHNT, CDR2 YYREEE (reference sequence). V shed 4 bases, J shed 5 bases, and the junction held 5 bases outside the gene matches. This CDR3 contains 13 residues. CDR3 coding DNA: TGTGCCAGCAGCGTACCCAGGGGGTATGGCTACACCTTC. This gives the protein CASSVPRGYGYTF.

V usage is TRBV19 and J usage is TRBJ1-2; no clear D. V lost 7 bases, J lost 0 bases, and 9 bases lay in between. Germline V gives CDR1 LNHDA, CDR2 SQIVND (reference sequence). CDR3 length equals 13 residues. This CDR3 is CASTDGPNYGYTF. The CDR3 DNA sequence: TGTGCCAGTACCGACGGTCCTAACTATGGCTACACCTTC.

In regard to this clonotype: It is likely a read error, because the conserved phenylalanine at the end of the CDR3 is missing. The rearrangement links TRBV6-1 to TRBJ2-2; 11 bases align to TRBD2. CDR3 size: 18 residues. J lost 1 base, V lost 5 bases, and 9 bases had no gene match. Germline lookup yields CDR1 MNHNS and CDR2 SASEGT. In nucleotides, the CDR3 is TGTGCCAGCAGTACCCCCCCCGGACTAGCGGGGAACACCGGGGAGCTGTTTCTT. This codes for CASSTPPGLAGNTGELFL.

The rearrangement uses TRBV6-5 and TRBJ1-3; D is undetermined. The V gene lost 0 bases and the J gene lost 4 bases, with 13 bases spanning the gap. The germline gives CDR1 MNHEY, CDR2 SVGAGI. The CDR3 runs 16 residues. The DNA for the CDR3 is TGTGCCAGCAGTTACTCCGAAGAGGGATTAGGAAACACCATATATTTT. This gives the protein CASSYSEEGLGNTIYF.

CDR3 sequence: CASSVEGQVKSGNTIYF. Here the CDR3 DNA reads TGTGCCAGCAGCGTAGAGGGACAGGTTAAATCTGGAAACACCATATATTTT. The chain is built from TRBV9 and TRBJ1-3; TRBD1 matches at 8 bases. After removal of 0 bases from V and 1 base from J, the junction contained 6 bases not matched to a gene. From germline, CDR1 is SGDLS and CDR2 YYNGEE. The CDR3 runs 17 residues.

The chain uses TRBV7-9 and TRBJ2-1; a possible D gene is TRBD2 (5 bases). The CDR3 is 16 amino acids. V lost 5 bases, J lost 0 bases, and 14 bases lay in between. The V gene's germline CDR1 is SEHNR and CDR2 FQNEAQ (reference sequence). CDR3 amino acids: CASSPPERSSYNEQFF. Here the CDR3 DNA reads TGTGCCAGCAGCCCGCCGGAGCGGAGCTCCTACAATGAGCAGTTCTTC.

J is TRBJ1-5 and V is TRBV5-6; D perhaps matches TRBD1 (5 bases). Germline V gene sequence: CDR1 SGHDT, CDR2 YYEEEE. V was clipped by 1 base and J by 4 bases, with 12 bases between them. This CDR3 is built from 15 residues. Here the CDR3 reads CASSLLEQGNQPQHF. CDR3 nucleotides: TGTGCCAGCAGCTTGCTGGAGCAGGGTAATCAGCCCCAGCATTTT.

In DNA, the CDR3 is TGTGCCAGCAGTTACGGGGGGAAAACTGAAGCTTTCTTT. Its translation: CASSYGGKTEAFF. V and J are TRBV6-5 and TRBJ1-1, with D possibly matching TRBD1 (5 bases). This CDR3 has 13 residues. The V and J ends lost 2 bases and 5 bases respectively, with 9 bases between them. Germline loops: CDR1 MNHEY, CDR2 SVGAGI.

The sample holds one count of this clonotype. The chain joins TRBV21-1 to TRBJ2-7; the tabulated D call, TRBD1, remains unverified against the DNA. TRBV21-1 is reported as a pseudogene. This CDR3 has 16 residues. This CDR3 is CASSKAPGTGVNEQYV. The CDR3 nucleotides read TGTGCCAGCAGCAAAGCCCCTGGGACAGGGGTCAACGAGCAGTACGTC.

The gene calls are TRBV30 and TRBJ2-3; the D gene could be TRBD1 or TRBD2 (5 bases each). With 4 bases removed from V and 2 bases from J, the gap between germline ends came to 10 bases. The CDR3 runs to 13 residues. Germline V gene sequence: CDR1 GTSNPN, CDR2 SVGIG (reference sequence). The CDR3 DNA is TGTGCCTGGAACAGAGGGGCCACAGATACGCAGTATTTT. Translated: CAWNRGATDTQYF.

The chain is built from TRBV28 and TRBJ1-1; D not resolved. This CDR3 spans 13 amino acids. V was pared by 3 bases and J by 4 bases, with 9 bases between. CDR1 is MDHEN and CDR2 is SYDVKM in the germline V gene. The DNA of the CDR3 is TGTGCCAGCAGTTTCAGAGGGATCACTGAAGCTTTCTTT. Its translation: CASSFRGITEAFF. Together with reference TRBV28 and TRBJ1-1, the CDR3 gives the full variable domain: DVKVTQSSRYLVKRTGEKVFLECVQDMDHENMFWYRQDPGLGLRLIYFSYDVKMKEKGDIPEGYSVSREKKERFSLILESASTNQTSMYLCASSFRGITEAFFGQGTRLTVV.

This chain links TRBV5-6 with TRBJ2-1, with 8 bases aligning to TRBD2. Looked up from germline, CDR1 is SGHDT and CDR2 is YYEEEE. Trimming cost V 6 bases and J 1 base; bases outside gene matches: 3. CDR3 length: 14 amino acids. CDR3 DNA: TGTGCCAGCAACGGGGGGGTGTCCTACAATGAGCAGTTCTTC. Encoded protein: CASNGGVSYNEQFF.

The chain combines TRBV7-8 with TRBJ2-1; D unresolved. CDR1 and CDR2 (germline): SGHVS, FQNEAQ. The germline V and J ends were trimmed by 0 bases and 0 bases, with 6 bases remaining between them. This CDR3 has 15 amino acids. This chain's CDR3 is CASSLAQSSYNEQFF. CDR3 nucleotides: TGTGCCAGCAGCTTAGCGCAGAGCTCCTACAATGAGCAGTTCTTC.

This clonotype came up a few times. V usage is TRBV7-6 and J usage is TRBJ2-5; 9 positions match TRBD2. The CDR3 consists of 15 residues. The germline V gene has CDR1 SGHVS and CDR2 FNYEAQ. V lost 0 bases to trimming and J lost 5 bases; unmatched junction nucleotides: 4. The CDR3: CASSLALAGKETQYF. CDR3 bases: TGTGCCAGCAGCTTAGCTCTAGCGGGAAAGGAGACCCAGTACTTC.

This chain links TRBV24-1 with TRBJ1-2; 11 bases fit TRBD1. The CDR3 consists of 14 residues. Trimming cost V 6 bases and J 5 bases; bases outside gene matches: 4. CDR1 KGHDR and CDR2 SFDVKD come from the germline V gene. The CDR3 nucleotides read TGTGCCACCAGTTTGGGGACAGGGGGATATGGCTACACCTTC. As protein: CATSLGTGGYGYTF.

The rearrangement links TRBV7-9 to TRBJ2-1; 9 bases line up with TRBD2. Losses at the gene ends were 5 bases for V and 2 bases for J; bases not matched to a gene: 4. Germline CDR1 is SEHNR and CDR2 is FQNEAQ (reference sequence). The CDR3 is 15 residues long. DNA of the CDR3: TGTGCCAGCAGCCAGAGCGGGAGGCCCTACAATGAGCAGTTCTTC. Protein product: CASSQSGRPYNEQFF. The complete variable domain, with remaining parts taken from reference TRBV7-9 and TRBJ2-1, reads DTGVSQNPRHKITKRGQNVTFRCDPISEHNRLYWYRQTLGQGPEFLTYFQNEAQLEKSRLLSDRFSAERPKGSFSTLEIQRTEQGDSAMYLCASSQSGRPYNEQFFGPGTRLTVL.

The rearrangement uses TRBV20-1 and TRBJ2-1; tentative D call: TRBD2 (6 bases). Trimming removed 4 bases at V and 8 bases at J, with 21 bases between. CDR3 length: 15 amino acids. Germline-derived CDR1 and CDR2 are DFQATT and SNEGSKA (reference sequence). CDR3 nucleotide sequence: TGCAGTGCTATGGAGTTCGGGAGCCCCAACGATGAGCAGTTCTTC. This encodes CSAMEFGSPNDEQFF.

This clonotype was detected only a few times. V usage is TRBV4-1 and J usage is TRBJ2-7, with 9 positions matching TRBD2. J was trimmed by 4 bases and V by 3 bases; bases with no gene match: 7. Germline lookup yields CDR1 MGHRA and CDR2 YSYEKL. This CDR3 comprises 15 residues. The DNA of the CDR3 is TGCGCCAGCAGCCAGCGGGGGGGCGGTGGGTACGAGCAGTACTTC. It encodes CASSQRGGGGYEQYF.

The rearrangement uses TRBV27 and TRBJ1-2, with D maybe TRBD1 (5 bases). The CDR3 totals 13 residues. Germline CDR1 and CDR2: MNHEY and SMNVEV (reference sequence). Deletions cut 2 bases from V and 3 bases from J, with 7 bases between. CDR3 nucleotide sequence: TGTGCCAGCAGTTTAGACAGATACTATGGCTACACCTTC. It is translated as CASSLDRYYGYTF.

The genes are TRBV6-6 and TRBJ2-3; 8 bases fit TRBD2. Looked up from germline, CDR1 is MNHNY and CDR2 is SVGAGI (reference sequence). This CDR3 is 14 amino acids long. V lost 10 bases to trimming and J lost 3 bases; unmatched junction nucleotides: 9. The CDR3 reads CAINLAGVTDTQYF. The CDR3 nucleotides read TGTGCCATAAATCTAGCGGGCGTGACAGATACGCAGTATTTT.